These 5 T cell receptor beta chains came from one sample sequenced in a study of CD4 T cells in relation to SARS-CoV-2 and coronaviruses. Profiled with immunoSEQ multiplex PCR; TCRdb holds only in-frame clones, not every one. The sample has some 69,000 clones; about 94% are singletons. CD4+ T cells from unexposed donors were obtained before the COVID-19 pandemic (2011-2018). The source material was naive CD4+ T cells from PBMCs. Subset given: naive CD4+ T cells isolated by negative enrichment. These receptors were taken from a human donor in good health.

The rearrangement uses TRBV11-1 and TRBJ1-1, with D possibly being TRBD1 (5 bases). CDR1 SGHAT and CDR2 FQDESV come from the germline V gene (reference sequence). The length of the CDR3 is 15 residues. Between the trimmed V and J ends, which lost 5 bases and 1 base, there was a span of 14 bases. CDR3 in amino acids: CASSPTGLGNTEAFF. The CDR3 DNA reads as TGTGCCAGCAGCCCTACAGGATTGGGGAACACTGAAGCTTTCTTT.

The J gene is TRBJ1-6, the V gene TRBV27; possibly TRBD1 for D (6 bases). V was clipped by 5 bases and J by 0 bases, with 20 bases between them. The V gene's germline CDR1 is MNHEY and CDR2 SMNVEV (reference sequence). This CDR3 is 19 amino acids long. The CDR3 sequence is CASSTQGTELSSYNSPLHF. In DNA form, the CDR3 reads TGTGCCAGCAGTACTCAGGGGACTGAATTAAGCTCCTATAATTCACCCCTCCACTTT.

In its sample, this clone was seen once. The CDR3 spells CASSRGLADNYEQYF. DNA for the CDR3: TGCGCCAGCTCCCGGGGACTAGCGGATAACTACGAGCAGTACTTC. The chain links TRBV10-1 to TRBJ2-7; 11 bases align to TRBD2. Trimming cost V 8 bases and J 3 bases; bases outside gene matches: 9. Looked up from germline, CDR1 is WNHNN and CDR2 is SYGVQD (reference sequence). The CDR3 contains 15 residues.

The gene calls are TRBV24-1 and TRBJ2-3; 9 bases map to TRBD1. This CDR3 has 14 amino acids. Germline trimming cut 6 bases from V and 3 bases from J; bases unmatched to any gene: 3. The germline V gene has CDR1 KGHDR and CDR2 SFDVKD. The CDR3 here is CATSSTGGTDTQYF. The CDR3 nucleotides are TGTGCCACCAGTTCGACAGGGGGGACAGATACGCAGTATTTT.

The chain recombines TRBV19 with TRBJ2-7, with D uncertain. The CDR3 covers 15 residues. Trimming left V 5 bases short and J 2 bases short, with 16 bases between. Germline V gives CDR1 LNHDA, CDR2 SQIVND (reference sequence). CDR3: CASSSLDFGPYEQYF. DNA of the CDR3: TGTGCCAGTAGTTCCTTAGACTTCGGCCCCTACGAGCAGTACTTC.